This T cell receptor (beta chain) was observed in a study of Ad26.COV2.S vaccination and SARS-CoV-2 variants. Notes on the study in general: Vaccine recipients showed a spike-specific TCR breadth that was higher than in placebo recipients. Vaccinees and placebo recipients showed similar non-spike TCR breadth.

Note on this clone: The antigen remains unidentified.

The CDR3 covers 18 residues. Germline loops: CDR1 SGHVS, CDR2 FQNEAQ. V was cut by 5 bases and J by 7 bases, with 29 bases left in between. Treatment noted: about 20 received Ad26.COV2.S at low or high dose, single or two shots; about 5 received placebo; per-sample allocation not given. Samples came from day 63 after the first vaccine or placebo injection. A Boston donor was an adult aged 18-55 years. Sequencing used immunoSEQ multiplex PCR; TCRdb keeps in-frame clones, though not all of them. The sample consists of about 400,000 clones, 83% of them appearing once. The receptor's source is a person between 18 and 59 years old who received the Ad26.COV2.S COVID-19 vaccine or a placebo. The starting material was peripheral blood, obtained in a trial of Ad26.COV2.S vaccine versus placebo. V usage is TRBV7-8 and J usage is TRBJ1-2, with D possibly matching TRBD1 (5 bases). DNA of the CDR3: TGTGCCAGCAGCCTTAAAGTTCCCTCCGGGACCCCGACGGGTGGCTACACCTTC. Its translation: CASSLKVPSGTPTGGYTF.